The clone carrying this T cell receptor beta chain was seen at least ten times. What it binds is unknown. Trimming stripped 2 bases from V and 6 bases from J, with 13 bases between. CDR1 is SGHTA, CDR2 FQGTGA, per germline. There are 14 residues in the CDR3. 5'RACE with constant-segment primers built TCRalpha and TCRbeta cDNA libraries with UMIs. TCRdb reanalysed the 5' RACE reads using MiXCR and keeps one entry per CDR3 protein. The sample consists of tens of thousands of distinct CDR3 sequences, more than 9% of them appearing once. The sample originates from a study of T-cell memory formation after mild COVID-19. General study points: Confirmation of SARS-CoV-2 specificity was lacking for second-wave clones peaking day 37. CD4+ contracting clones were mainly CM and EM; CD8+ ones, EMRA. Day 15 to 85 contractors were CD4/CD8 balanced; later expanders leaned CD4+.

The chain carries TRBV7-3 and TRBJ1-2; perhaps TRBD1 as D (6 bases). The sample taken for sequencing was PBMCs or a T cell subset sorted from them (not recorded which). The TCR comes from a man between 18 and 35 years old who had mild COVID-19 (a few samples of this study predate the infection). Cell type and time point are not known. The CDR3 region is CASSLGQGINGYTF. The CDR3 DNA reads as TGTGCCAGCAGCTTAGGGCAGGGGATCAATGGCTACACCTTC. The whole variable domain, filled in from reference TRBV7-3 and TRBJ1-2, reads GAGVSQTPSNKVTEKGKYVELRCDPISGHTALYWYRQSLGQGPEFLIYFQGTGAADDSGLPNDRFFAVRPEGSVSTLKIQRTERGDSAVYLCASSLGQGINGYTFGSGTRLTVV.